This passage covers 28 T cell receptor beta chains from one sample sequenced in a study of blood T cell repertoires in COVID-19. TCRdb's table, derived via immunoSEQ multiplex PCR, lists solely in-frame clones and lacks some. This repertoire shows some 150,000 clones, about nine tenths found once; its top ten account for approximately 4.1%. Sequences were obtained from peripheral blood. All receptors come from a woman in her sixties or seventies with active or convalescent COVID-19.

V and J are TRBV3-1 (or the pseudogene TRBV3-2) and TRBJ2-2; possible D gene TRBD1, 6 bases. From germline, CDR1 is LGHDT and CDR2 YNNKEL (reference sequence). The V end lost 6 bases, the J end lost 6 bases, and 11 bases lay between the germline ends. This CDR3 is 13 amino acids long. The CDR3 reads CASSRDISGELFF. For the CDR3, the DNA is TGTGCCAGCAGTCGGGACATCTCCGGGGAGCTGTTTTTT.

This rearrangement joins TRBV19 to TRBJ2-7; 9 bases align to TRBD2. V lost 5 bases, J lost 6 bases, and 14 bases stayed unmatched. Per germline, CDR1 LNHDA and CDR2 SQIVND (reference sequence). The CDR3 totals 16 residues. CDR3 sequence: CASSLVAGETLREQYF. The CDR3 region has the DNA TGTGCCAGTAGTTTAGTAGCGGGGGAAACCCTTCGCGAGCAGTACTTC.

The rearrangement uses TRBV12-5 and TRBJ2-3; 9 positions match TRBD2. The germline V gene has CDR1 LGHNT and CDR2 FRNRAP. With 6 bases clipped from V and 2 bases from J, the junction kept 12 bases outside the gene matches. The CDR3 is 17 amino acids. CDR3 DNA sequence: TGTGCTAGTGGCCCTAGTGGTAGCGGGGGACACACAGATACGCAGTATTTT. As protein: CASGPSGSGGHTDTQYF.

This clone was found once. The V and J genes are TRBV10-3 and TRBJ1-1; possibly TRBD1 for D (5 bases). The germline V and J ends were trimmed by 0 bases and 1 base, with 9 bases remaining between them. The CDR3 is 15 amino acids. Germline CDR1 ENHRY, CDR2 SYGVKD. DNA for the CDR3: TGTGCCATCAGTGAGTCAAAAGGACAGAACACTGAAGCTTTCTTT. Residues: CAISESKGQNTEAFF.

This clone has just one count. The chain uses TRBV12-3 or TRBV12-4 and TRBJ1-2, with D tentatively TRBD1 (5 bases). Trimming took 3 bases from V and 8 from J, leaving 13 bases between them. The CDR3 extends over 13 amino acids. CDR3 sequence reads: CASSFRAAGGYTF. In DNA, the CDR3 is TGTGCCAGCAGTTTCAGGGCTGCTGGAGGCTACACCTTC.

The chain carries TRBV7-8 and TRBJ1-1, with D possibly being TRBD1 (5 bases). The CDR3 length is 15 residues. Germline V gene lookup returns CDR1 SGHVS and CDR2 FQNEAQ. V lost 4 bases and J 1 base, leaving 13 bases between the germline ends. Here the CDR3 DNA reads TGTGCCAGCAGCTCGGTACAGGCGACGAACACTGAAGCTTTCTTT. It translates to CASSSVQATNTEAFF.

CDR3 sequence (DNA): TGTGCCAGCAGCTTGAGACAGAACTATGGCTACACCTTC. This sequence encodes CASSLRQNYGYTF. The chain carries TRBV7-8 and TRBJ1-2; D possibly corresponds to TRBD1 (5 bases). Germline CDR1 is SGHVS and CDR2 is FQNEAQ. CDR3 length equals 13 residues. Trimming removed 3 bases at V and 2 bases at J, with 7 bases between.

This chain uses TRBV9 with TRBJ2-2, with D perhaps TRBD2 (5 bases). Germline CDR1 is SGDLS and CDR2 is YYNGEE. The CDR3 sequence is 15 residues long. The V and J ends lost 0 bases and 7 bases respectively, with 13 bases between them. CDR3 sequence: CASSVVEGFNGELFF. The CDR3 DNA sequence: TGTGCCAGCAGCGTAGTAGAGGGTTTTAACGGGGAGCTGTTTTTT.

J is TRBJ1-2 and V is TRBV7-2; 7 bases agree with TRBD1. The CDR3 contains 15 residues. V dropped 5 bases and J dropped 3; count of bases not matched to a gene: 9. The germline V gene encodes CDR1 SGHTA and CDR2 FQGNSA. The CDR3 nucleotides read TGTGCCAGCAGCCCCCCCACACAGGGGCACTATGGCTACACCTTC. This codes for CASSPPTQGHYGYTF. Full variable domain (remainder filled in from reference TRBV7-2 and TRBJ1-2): GAGVSQSPSNKVTEKGKDVELRCDPISGHTALYWYRQSLGQGLEFLIYFQGNSAPDKSGLPSDRFSAERTGGSVSTLTIQRTQQEDSAVYLCASSPPTQGHYGYTFGSGTRLTVV.

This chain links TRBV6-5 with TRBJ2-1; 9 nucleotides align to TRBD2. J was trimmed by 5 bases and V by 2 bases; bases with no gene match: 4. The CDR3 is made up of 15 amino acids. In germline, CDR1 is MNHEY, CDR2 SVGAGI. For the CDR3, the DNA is TGTGCCAGCAGTTACGGCGGGGGGGGTCACAATGAGCAGTTCTTC. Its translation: CASSYGGGGHNEQFF.

The DNA of the CDR3 is TGTGCCAGCAGTTCTCGGGGGGGGGCTCAGCCCCAGCATTTT. This codes for CASSSRGGAQPQHF. The chain combines TRBV6-6 with TRBJ1-5; D might be TRBD1 (6 bases). V shed 4 bases and J shed 6 bases, with 13 bases lying between them. The V gene's germline CDR1 is MNHNY and CDR2 SVGAGI (reference sequence). This CDR3 region has 14 residues.

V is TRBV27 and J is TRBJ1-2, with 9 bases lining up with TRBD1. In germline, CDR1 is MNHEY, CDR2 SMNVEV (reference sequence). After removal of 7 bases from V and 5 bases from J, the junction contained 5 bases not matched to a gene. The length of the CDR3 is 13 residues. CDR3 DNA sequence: TGTGCCAGCAAAAGGACAGGGGCGTATGGCTACACCTTC. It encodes CASKRTGAYGYTF.

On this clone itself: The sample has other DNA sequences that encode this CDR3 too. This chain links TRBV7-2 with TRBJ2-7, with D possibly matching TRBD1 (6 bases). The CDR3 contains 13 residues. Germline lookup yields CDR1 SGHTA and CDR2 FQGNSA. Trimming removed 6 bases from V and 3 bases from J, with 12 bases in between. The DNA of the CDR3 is TGTGCCAGCAGTCTAGGACAGAACTACGAGCAGTACTTC. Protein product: CASSLGQNYEQYF.

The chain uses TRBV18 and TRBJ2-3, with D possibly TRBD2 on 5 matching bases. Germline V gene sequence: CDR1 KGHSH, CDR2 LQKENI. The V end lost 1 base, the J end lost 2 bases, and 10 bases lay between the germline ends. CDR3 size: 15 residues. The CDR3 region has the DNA TGTGCCAGCTCACCACGCCGGGGTAACACAGATACGCAGTATTTT. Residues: CASSPRRGNTDTQYF.

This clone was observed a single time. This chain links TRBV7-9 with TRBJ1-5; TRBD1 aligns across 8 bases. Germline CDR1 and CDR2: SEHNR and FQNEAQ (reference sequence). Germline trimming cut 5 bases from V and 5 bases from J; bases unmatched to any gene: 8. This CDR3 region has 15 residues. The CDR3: CASSPGQGGYQPQHF. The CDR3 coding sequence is TGTGCCAGCAGCCCTGGACAGGGCGGTTATCAGCCCCAGCATTTT.

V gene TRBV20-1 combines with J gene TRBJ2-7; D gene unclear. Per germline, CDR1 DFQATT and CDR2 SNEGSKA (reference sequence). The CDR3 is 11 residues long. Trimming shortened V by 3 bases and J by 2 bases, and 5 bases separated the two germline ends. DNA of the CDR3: TGCAGTGCTAGCACACCCTACGAGCAGTACTTC. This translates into CSASTPYEQYF.

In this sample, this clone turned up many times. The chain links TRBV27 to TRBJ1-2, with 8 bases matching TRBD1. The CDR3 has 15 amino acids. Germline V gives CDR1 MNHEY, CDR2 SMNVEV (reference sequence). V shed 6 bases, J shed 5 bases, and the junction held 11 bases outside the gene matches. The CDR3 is CASSERGTGGYGYTF. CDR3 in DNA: TGTGCCAGCAGCGAAAGGGGGACAGGCGGGTATGGCTACACCTTC.

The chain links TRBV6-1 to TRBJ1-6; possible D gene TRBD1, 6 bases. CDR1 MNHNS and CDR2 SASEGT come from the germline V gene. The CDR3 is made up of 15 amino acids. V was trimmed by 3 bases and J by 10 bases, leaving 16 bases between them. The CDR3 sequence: CASSELQGGQSPLHF. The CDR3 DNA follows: TGTGCCAGCAGTGAGTTACAGGGTGGGCAGTCACCCCTCCACTTT.

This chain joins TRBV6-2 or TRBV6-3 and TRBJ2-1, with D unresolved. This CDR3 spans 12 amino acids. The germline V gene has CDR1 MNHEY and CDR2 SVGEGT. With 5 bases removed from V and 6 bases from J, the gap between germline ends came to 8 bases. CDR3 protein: CASSLGGNEQFF. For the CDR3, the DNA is TGTGCCAGCAGTCTAGGTGGCAATGAGCAGTTCTTC.

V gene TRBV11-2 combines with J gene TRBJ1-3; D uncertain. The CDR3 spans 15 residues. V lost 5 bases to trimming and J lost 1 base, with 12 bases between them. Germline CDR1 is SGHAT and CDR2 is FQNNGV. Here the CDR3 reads CASSPRQGSGNTIYF. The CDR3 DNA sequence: TGTGCCAGCAGCCCCCGACAAGGTTCTGGAAACACCATATATTTT.

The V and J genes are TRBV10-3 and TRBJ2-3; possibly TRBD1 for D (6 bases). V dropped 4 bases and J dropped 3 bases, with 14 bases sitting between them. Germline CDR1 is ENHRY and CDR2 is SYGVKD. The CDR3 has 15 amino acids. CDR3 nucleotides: TGTGCCATCAGTGGGGCAGGGGTAGGGACAGATACGCAGTATTTT. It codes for CAISGAGVGTDTQYF.

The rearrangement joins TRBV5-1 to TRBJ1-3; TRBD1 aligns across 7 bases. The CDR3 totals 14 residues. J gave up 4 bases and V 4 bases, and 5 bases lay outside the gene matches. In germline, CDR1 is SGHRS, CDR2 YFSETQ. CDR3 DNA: TGCGCCAGCAGCGTAACACAGGGGGGAAACACCATATATTTT. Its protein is CASSVTQGGNTIYF.

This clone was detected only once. CDR3 amino acids: CASSQESTGLFPNTEAFF. For the CDR3, the DNA is TGCGCCAGCAGCCAAGAGTCAACAGGCCTATTCCCGAACACTGAAGCTTTCTTT. V is TRBV4-3 and J is TRBJ1-1, with D perhaps matching TRBD1 (5 bases). The CDR3 sequence is 18 residues long. V was cut by 0 bases and J by 1 base, with 18 bases left in between. Germline V lookup: CDR1 LGHNA, CDR2 YSLEER.

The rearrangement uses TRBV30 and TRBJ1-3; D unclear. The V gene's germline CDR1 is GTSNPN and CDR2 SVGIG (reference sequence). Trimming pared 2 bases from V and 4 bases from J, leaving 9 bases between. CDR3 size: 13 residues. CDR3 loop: CAWSSGRGNTIYF. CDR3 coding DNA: TGTGCCTGGAGTTCGGGAAGGGGAAACACCATATATTTT. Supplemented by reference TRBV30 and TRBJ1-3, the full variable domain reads SQTIHQWPATLVQPVGSPLSLECTVEGTSNPNLYWYRQAAGRGLQLLFYSVGIGQISSEVPQNLSASRPQDRQFILSSKKLLLSDSGFYLCAWSSGRGNTIYFGEGSWLTVV.

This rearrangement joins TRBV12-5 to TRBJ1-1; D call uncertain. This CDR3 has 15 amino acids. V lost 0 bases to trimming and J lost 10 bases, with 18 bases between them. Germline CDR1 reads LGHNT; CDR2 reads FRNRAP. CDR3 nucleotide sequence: TGTGCTAGTGGTTTGGTAGTGTCCTCCCGGTTTTTAGCTTTCTTT. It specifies CASGLVVSSRFLAFF.

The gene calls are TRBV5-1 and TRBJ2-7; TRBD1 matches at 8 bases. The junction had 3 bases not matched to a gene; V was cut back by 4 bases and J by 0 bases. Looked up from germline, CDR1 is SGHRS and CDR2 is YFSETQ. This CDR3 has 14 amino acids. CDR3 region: CASSEDRDSYEQYF. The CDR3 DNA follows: TGCGCCAGCAGCGAGGACAGGGACTCCTACGAGCAGTACTTC.

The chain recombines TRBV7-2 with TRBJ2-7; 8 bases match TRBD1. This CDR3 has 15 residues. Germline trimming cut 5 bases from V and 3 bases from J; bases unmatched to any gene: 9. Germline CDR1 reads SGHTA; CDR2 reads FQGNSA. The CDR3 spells CASSPQGQGGYEQYF. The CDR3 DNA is TGTGCCAGCAGCCCTCAAGGACAGGGTGGCTACGAGCAGTACTTC. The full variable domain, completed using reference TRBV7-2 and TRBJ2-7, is GAGVSQSPSNKVTEKGKDVELRCDPISGHTALYWYRQSLGQGLEFLIYFQGNSAPDKSGLPSDRFSAERTGGSVSTLTIQRTQQEDSAVYLCASSPQGQGGYEQYFGPGTRLTVT.

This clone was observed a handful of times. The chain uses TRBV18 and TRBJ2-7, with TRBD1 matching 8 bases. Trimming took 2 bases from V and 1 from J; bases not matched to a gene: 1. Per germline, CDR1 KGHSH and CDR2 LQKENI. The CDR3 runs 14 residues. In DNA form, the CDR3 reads TGTGCCAGCTCACCAGACAGGGGATCCTACGAGCAGTACTTC. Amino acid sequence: CASSPDRGSYEQYF.